This T cell receptor beta chain originates from a study of blood T cell repertoires in COVID-19. Study information: Samples came from the United States, Italy and Spain, spanning acute and convalescent COVID-19. Sources were T cells, B-cell-depleted T cells, or PBMCs; the material itself was cDNA or gDNA.

Original handling: Estimates of nucleated cell counts were drawn from the amplification of reference gene primers. The method was immunoSEQ multiplex PCR; TCRdb's version includes in-frame clones alone and lacks a portion of them. Clonal size and the V and J genes are those of that table, whereas D and trimming came from the DNA. This table has 300,000 to 400,000 clones, approximately 85% appearing once. This TCR derives from a human donor in a cohort sampled during active COVID-19. What was sequenced was peripheral blood.

CDR3: CASKAGSSYEQYF. The DNA for the CDR3 is TGTGCCAGTAAGGCGGGCAGCTCCTACGAGCAGTACTTC. The chain links TRBV19 to TRBJ2-7, with D tentatively TRBD2 (5 bases). CDR3 size: 13 residues. Trimming pared 7 bases from V and 0 bases from J, leaving 10 bases between. The germline gives CDR1 LNHDA, CDR2 SQIVND (reference sequence).